The 20 T cell receptor beta chains in this list originate from one sample, sequenced in a study of T cells expressing NK-cell markers. TCRdb derives one entry per CDR3 protein from the 5' RACE reads, leaving out DNA. Recorded for this sample: about 190,000 distinct CDR3 sequences. Sequenced sample: blood T cells: a sorted CD56 or NKG2C T cell subset, CD4+ or CD8+ T cells, or bulk PBMC T cells (not recorded which). The origin of the receptors is a man between 18 and 69 years old in good health.

The gene calls are TRBV12-3 or TRBV12-4 and TRBJ2-7; TCRdb indicates TRBD1, and absent DNA this call remains unverified. The CDR3 is 19 amino acids. The CDR3 sequence is CASSSFGGQTGANSYEQYF.

The chain is built from TRBV6-2 or TRBV6-3 and TRBJ2-7; TCRdb outputs TRBD2, but without DNA this stays unchecked. This CDR3 has 15 amino acids. CDR1 MNHEY and CDR2 SVGEGT come from the germline V gene. CDR3 protein: CASSYFLAGGLEQYF.

V and J are TRBV7-2 and TRBJ1-1. The germline V gene has CDR1 SGHTA and CDR2 FQGNSA. The CDR3 is 14 amino acids. CDR3: CASSLIARATEAFF.

CDR3 residues: CASSSGISPGELFF. The V call is TRBV27, the J call TRBJ2-2. Germline V gene lookup returns CDR1 MNHEY and CDR2 SMNVEV (reference sequence). CDR3 length: 14 residues.

This rearrangement joins TRBV7-9 to TRBJ2-1; checking the TCRdb D call of TRBD1 is not possible without DNA. The CDR3 has 15 amino acids. Germline assignment: CDR1 SEHNR and CDR2 FQNEAQ (reference sequence). This chain's CDR3 is CASSRDGSSYNEQFF.

The CDR3 loop is CASSLGGVRTQYF. The chain couples TRBV12-3 or TRBV12-4 to TRBJ2-3. The length of the CDR3 is 13 residues.

The chain links TRBV19 to TRBJ2-1. Germline V gene data show CDR1 as LNHDA and CDR2 as SQIVND (reference sequence). The CDR3 length is 14 residues. CDR3 region: CASSMVLAYNEQFF.

The chain uses TRBV20-1 and TRBJ2-2; TCRdb's D call, TRBD2, is unchecked because there is no DNA. The germline V gene encodes CDR1 DFQATT and CDR2 SNEGSKA (reference sequence). The CDR3 is 14 amino acids. Here the CDR3 reads CSAPWGGYTGELFF.

V and J are TRBV29-1 and TRBJ1-5; the TCRdb D gene call, TRBD1, has no DNA to confirm it. The CDR3 contains 14 residues. CDR1 SQVTM and CDR2 ANQGSEA come from the germline V gene. CDR3 sequence: CSVGQGASNQPQHF.

The CDR3 sequence is CSAAPGLGGSYEQYF. The chain combines TRBV20-1 with TRBJ2-7; TCRdb proposes TRBD1, but this gene call is untestable without DNA. The CDR3 totals 15 residues. Germline V gene lookup returns CDR1 DFQATT and CDR2 SNEGSKA (reference sequence).

Here the CDR3 reads CASSPGKGTGAYTDTQYF. V gene TRBV11-2 combines with J gene TRBJ2-3; TCRdb's assignment of TRBD1 cannot be checked, as there is no DNA. CDR1 and CDR2 (germline): SGHAT, FQNNGV. CDR3 length: 18 residues.

This rearrangement joins TRBV3-1 to TRBJ1-4; TCRdb gives TRBD1 as the D gene, but with no DNA this cannot be confirmed. The CDR3 is 15 residues long. Germline V lookup: CDR1 LGHDT, CDR2 YNNKEL (reference sequence). The CDR3 sequence: CASSQESGGNEKLFF.

CDR3 loop: CASSLMGGFSYNEQFF. This chain uses TRBV13 with TRBJ2-1; with no DNA, the TCRdb D assignment of TRBD1 cannot be verified. This CDR3 contains 16 residues. Germline V gives CDR1 PRHDT, CDR2 FYEKMQ (reference sequence). The full variable domain, its missing parts supplied by reference TRBV13 and TRBJ2-1, is AAGVIQSPRHLIKEKRETATLKCYPIPRHDTVYWYQQGPGQDPQFLISFYEKMQSDKGSIPDRFSAQQFSDYHSELNMSSLELGDSALYFCASSLMGGFSYNEQFFGPGTRLTVL.

This chain links TRBV5-1 with TRBJ2-3; TCRdb's D call of TRBD1 is untestable without DNA. Looked up from germline, CDR1 is SGHRS and CDR2 is YFSETQ. The CDR3 is 16 residues long. CDR3 region: CASSSFGGLGTDTQYF.

The V call is TRBV29-1, the J call TRBJ2-3; the TCRdb call, TRBD1, lacks DNA for checking. CDR1 SQVTM and CDR2 ANQGSEA come from the germline V gene. This CDR3 has 16 residues. The CDR3 reads CSVIIPGQGSPDTQYF.

The chain recombines TRBV19 with TRBJ1-6. Germline CDR1 LNHDA, CDR2 SQIVND (reference sequence). The CDR3 loop spans 14 amino acids. The CDR3 sequence is CASSIEQNNSPLHF.

The chain joins TRBV12-3 or TRBV12-4 to TRBJ2-1; the D gene TCRdb calls, TRBD2, cannot be checked with no DNA. The CDR3 length is 14 residues. CDR3 residues: CASTLSGGEDEQFF.

This chain joins TRBV27 and TRBJ2-3; TCRdb names TRBD2, which stays unverified in the absence of DNA. The CDR3 has 15 amino acids. The germline V gene has CDR1 MNHEY and CDR2 SMNVEV (reference sequence). The CDR3 reads CASSRSGRSTDTQYF.

The CDR3 here is CASSSFGGPIEQYF. The chain carries TRBV27 and TRBJ2-7; TCRdb outputs TRBD2, but without DNA this stays unchecked. CDR1 and CDR2 (germline): MNHEY, SMNVEV (reference sequence). The CDR3 is 14 residues long.

The V gene is TRBV7-9, the J gene TRBJ2-7. The CDR3 contains 14 residues. Germline V CDR1 and CDR2: SEHNR, FQNEAQ (reference sequence). CDR3 in amino acids: CASSFSSTNYEQYF.